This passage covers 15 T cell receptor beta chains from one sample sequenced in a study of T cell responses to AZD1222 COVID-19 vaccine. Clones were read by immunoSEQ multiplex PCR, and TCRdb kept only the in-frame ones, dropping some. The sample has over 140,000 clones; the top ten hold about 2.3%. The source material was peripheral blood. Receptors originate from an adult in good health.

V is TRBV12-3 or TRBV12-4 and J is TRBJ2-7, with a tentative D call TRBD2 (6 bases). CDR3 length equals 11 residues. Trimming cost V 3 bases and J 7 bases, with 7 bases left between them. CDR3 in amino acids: CASSLAGEQYF. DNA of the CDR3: TGTGCCAGCAGTTTGGCGGGGGAGCAGTACTTC.

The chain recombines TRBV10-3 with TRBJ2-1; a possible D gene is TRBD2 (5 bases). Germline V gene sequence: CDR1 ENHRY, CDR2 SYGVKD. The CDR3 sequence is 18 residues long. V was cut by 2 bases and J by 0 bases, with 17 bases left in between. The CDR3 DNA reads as TGTGCCATCAGTGAGCAACCCCCGGAGGCTAGCTCCTACAATGAGCAGTTCTTC. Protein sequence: CAISEQPPEASSYNEQFF.

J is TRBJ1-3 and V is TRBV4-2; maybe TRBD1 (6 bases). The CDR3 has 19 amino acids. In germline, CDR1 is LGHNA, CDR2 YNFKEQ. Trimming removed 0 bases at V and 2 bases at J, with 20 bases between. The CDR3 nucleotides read TGTGCCAGCAGCCAAGATCTGGGGGGCGCCCGGATAACTGGAAACACCATATATTTT. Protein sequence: CASSQDLGGARITGNTIYF.

The CDR3 here is CASGEGRGLYEQYF. As DNA, the CDR3 is TGTGCCAGCGGAGAGGGCAGGGGGCTCTACGAGCAGTACTTC. The chain carries TRBV6-5 and TRBJ2-7; 8 positions agree with TRBD1. Germline lookup yields CDR1 MNHEY and CDR2 SVGAGI. V shed 8 bases and J 3 bases; nucleotides not matched to a gene: 9. This CDR3 is built from 14 residues.

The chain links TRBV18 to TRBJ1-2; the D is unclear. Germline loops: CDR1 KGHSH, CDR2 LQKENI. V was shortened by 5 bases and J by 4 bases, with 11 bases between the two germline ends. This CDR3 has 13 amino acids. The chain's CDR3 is CASSLEATYGYTF. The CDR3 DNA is TGTGCCAGCTCATTGGAGGCGACCTATGGCTACACCTTC. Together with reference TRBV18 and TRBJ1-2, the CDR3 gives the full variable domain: NAGVMQNPRHLVRRRGQEARLRCSPMKGHSHVYWYRQLPEEGLKFMVYLQKENIIDESGMPKERFSAEFPKEGPSILRIQQVVRGDSAAYFCASSLEATYGYTFGSGTRLTVV.

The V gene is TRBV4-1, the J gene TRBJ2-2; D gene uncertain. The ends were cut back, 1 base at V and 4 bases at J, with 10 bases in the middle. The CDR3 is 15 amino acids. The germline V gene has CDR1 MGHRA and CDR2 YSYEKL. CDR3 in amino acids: CASSQVMGSTGELFF. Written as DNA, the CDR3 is TGCGCCAGCAGCCAAGTGATGGGTAGCACCGGGGAGCTGTTTTTT.

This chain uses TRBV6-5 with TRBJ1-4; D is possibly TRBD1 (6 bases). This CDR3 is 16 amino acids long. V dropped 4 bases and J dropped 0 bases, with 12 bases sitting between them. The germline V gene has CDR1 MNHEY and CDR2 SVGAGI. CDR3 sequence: CASSLTGTPTNEKLFF. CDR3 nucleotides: TGTGCCAGCAGTTTGACAGGAACTCCAACTAATGAAAAACTGTTTTTT.

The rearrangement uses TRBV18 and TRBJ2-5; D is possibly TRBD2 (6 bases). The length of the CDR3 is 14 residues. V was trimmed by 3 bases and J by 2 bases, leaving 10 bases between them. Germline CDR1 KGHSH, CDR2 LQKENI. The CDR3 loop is CASSPGRGQETQYF. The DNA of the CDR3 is TGTGCCAGCTCACCGGGTCGGGGGCAAGAGACCCAGTACTTC.

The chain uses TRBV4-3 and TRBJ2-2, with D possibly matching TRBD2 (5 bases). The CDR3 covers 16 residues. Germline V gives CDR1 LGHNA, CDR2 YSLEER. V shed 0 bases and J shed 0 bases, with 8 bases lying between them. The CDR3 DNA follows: TGCGCCAGCAGCCAAGAGGCGGGCCCGAACACCGGGGAGCTGTTTTTT. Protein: CASSQEAGPNTGELFF.

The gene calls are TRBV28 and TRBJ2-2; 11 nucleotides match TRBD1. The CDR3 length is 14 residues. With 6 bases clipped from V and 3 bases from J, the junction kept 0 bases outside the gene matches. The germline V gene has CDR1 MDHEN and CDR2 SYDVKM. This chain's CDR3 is CASRGQGDTGELFF. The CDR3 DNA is TGTGCCAGCAGGGGACAGGGGGACACCGGGGAGCTGTTTTTT.

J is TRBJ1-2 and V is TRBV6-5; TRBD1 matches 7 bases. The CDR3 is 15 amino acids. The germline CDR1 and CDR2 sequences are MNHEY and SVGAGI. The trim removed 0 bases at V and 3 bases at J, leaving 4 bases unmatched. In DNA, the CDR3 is TGTGCCAGCAGTTACTCGGTAGGGGGCCACTATGGCTACACCTTC. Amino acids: CASSYSVGGHYGYTF.

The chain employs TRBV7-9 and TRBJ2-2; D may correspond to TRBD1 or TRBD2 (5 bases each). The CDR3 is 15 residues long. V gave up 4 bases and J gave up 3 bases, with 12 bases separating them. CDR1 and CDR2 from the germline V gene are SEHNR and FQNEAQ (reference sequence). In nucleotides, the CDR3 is TGTGCCAGCAGCTACCGGGACGGACACACCGGGGAGCTGTTTTTT. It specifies CASSYRDGHTGELFF.

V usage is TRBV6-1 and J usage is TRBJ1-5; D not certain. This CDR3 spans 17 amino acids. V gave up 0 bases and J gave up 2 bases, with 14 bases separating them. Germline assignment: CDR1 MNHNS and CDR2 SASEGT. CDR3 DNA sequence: TGTGCCAGCAGTGAAGCTTACTGGTTCGGGGGCAATCAGCCCCAGCATTTT. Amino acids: CASSEAYWFGGNQPQHF.

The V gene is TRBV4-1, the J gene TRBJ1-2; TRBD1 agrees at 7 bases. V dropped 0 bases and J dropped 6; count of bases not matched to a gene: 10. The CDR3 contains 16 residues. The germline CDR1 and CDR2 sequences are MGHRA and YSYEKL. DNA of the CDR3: TGCGCCAGCAGCCAAGATTTCCCGACAGGGTGGAATGGCTACACCTTC. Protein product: CASSQDFPTGWNGYTF.

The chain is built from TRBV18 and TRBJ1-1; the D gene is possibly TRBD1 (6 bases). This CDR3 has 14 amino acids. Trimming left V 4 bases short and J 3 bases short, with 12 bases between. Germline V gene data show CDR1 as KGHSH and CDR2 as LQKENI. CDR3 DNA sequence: TGTGCCAGCTCACTTCAGGGGCTAGACACTGAAGCTTTCTTT. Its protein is CASSLQGLDTEAFF.